This T cell receptor beta chain was recovered during a study of blood T cell repertoires in COVID-19. Study details: Whether acute or convalescent, the COVID-19 samples came from the United States, Italy and Spain.

The CDR3 sequence is 13 residues long. V was clipped by 7 bases and J by 2 bases; unmatched bases: 5. Germline loops: CDR1 MNHEY, CDR2 SMNVEV (reference sequence). Clones were read by immunoSEQ multiplex PCR, and TCRdb kept only the in-frame ones, dropping some. The sample records a few hundred thousand clones, 90% being singletons. The V gene is TRBV27, the J gene TRBJ2-7; 7 nucleotides line up with TRBD1. The specimen was peripheral blood. The source of this sequence is a woman aged 55-69 years with COVID-19, enrolled during active disease. DNA of the CDR3: TGTGCCAGCATTAGCAGGGGGACCTACGAGCAGTACTTC. Translation gives CASISRGTYEQYF.